These T cell receptor beta chains were read from a single sample in a study of shared clonotypes between healthy human individuals. This table comes from immunoSEQ multiplex PCR, and its TCRdb copy is limited to in-frame clones, with some not included. The sample records around 1,900,000 clones, around 93% being singletons. The material sequenced was naive CD8+ T cells from PBMCs. The receptors derive from a man aged 18 to 30 in good health. Some clones in this sample may be carry-over from other donors' samples. CDR3s include the opening cysteine and the closing phenylalanine or tryptophan. The order of the fields is J gene, clone size, V gene, D gene, CDR3 protein, CDR3 DNA. A D gene is named only where the DNA matches it firmly. Expanded clones are given a class, and other clones once, few, many or no size at all.

>TRBJ1-5|NA|TRBV9|NA
CASSEMPGGNQPQHF
TGTGCCAGCAGCGAGATGCCGGGGGGCAATCAGCCCCAGCATTTT
>TRBJ1-5|NA|TRBV9|NA
CASSVSPGRARNQPQHF
TGTGCCAGCAGCGTATCCCCCGGCAGGGCCCGCAATCAGCCCCAGCATTTT
>TRBJ2-3|NA|TRBV14|TRBD1
CASSRDRGADTQYF
TGTGCCAGCAGTCGGGACAGGGGCGCAGATACGCAGTATTTT
>TRBJ1-5|few|TRBV28|NA
CASFLGRADQPQHF
TGTGCCAGCTTCCTAGGGCGGGCAGATCAGCCCCAGCATTTT
>TRBJ2-7|NA|TRBV10-1|NA
CASSGRTGATYEQYF
TGCGCCAGCAGTGGACGGACGGGCGCCACCTACGAGCAGTACTTC
>TRBJ2-6|NA|TRBV7-2|TRBD2
CASSLAHFPPGGEGANVLTF
TGTGCCAGCAGCTTAGCTCACTTCCCCCCGGGAGGGGAGGGGGCCAACGTCCTGACTTTC
>TRBJ1-1|NA|TRBV5-5|NA
CASSSQVAGTEAFF
TGTGCCAGCAGCTCCCAAGTGGCAGGAACTGAAGCTTTCTTT
>TRBJ2-7|NA|TRBV30|NA
CAWSVPESSYEQYF
TGTGCCTGGAGTGTACCCGAAAGCTCCTACGAGCAGTACTTC
>TRBJ2-2|NA|TRBV6-4|TRBD2
CASSETGLDFRNTGELFF
TGTGCCAGCAGTGAGACGGGACTAGACTTTAGAAACACCGGGGAGCTGTTTTTT
>TRBJ2-1|NA|TRBV29-1|TRBD1
CSVALDEGASYNEQFF
TGCAGCGTAGCCCTAGATGAGGGGGCCTCCTACAATGAGCAGTTCTTC
>TRBJ2-5|NA|TRBV18|NA
CASSPGHPGETQYF
TGTGCCAGCTCACCAGGACACCCGGGGGAGACCCAGTACTTC
>TRBJ2-2|NA|TRBV7-9|NA
CASSLNSDGTGELFF
TGTGCCAGCAGCTTAAACTCAGACGGTACCGGGGAGCTGTTTTTT
>TRBJ1-1|NA|TRBV5-4|NA
CASSIGTSSTEAFF
TGTGCCAGCAGCATCGGGACATCAAGTACTGAAGCTTTCTTT
>TRBJ2-7|NA|TRBV4-3|TRBD1
CASSPGTGGDEQYF
TGCGCCAGCAGCCCCGGGACAGGGGGCGACGAGCAGTACTTC
>TRBJ1-5|NA|TRBV2|NA
CASRGRAGEVNSNQPQHF
TGTGCCAGCAGGGGGCGGGCAGGGGAGGTTAATAGCAATCAGCCCCAGCATTTT
>TRBJ2-2|NA|TRBV10-3|NA
CAVDVESTGELFF
TGTGCCGTCGACGTAGAGAGCACCGGGGAGCTGTTTTTT
>TRBJ2-3|NA|TRBV13|NA
CATYTDTQYF
TGTGCCACCTACACAGATACGCAGTATTTT
>TRBJ1-5|NA|TRBV7-2|NA
CASSPTAAVYSNQPQHF
TGTGCCAGCAGCCCCACCGCGGCAGTTTATAGCAATCAGCCCCAGCATTTT
>TRBJ2-1|NA|TRBV6-5|NA
CASSYGPSSYNEQFF
TGTGCCAGCAGTTACGGACCGAGCTCCTACAATGAGCAGTTCTTC
>TRBJ2-5|NA|TRBV28|NA
CASSPVPPDQYF
TGTGCCAGCAGTCCGGTCCCTCCGGACCAGTACTTC
>TRBJ2-7|NA|TRBV7-9|TRBD2
CASSPNPSGWNEQYF
TGTGCCAGCAGCCCCAATCCTAGCGGTTGGAACGAGCAGTACTTC
>TRBJ2-1|once|TRBV5-5|TRBD2
CASSTLASSYNEQFF
TGTGCCAGCAGCACACTAGCGTCCTCCTACAATGAGCAGTTCTTC
>TRBJ2-7|NA|TRBV5-6|TRBD1
CASSWGQGAYEQYF
TGTGCCAGCAGCTGGGGACAGGGGGCCTACGAGCAGTACTTC
>TRBJ1-5|NA|TRBV7-9|TRBD1
CASSLAEGGRQPQHF
TGTGCCAGCAGCTTAGCGGAAGGGGGCCGGCAGCCCCAGCATTTT
>TRBJ2-1|NA|TRBV13|NA
CASSSGRHNEQFF
TGTGCCAGCAGCTCGGGACGACACAATGAGCAGTTCTTC
>TRBJ2-1|NA|TRBV11-2|NA
CASSLITSSYNEQFF
TGTGCCAGCAGCTTAATCACTAGCTCCTACAATGAGCAGTTCTTC
>TRBJ1-1|NA|TRBV6-5|NA
CASRVSMNTEAFF
TGTGCCAGCCGGGTGTCCATGAACACTGAAGCTTTCTTT
>TRBJ2-7|NA|TRBV4-1|NA
CASSQATSYEQYF
TGCGCCAGCAGCCAAGCTACATCATACGAGCAGTACTTC
>TRBJ1-5|NA|TRBV19|NA
CASSEDKYSNQPQHF
TGTGCCAGTAGTGAAGACAAATATAGCAATCAGCCCCAGCATTTT
>TRBJ2-3|NA|TRBV5-4|TRBD2
CASSLVAGPSTDTQYF
TGTGCCAGCAGCTTGGTAGCGGGACCTAGCACAGATACGCAGTATTTT
>TRBJ2-1|NA|TRBV6-1|NA
CASSEFSGDYNEQFF
TGTGCCAGCAGTGAATTTTCGGGGGACTACAATGAGCAGTTCTTC
>TRBJ1-2|NA|TRBV4-1|NA
CASSQDRGGSYGYTF
TGCGCCAGCAGCCAAGACCGGGGCGGGAGCTATGGCTACACCTTC
>TRBJ2-6|NA|TRBV29-1|TRBD1
CSVVGGDRGVSGANVLTF
TGCAGCGTTGTGGGTGGAGACAGGGGGGTCTCTGGGGCCAACGTCCTGACTTTC
>TRBJ2-7|NA|TRBV6-1|NA
CASSPGGSSYEQYF
TGTGCCAGCAGTCCAGGGGGGAGCTCCTACGAGCAGTACTTC
>TRBJ1-1|NA|TRBV4-2|NA
CASSPLLDRNTEAFF
TGTGCCAGCAGCCCCCTTCTGGACCGGAACACTGAAGCTTTCTTT
>TRBJ1-5|NA|TRBV9|NA
CASSARGYNQPQHF
TGTGCCAGCAGCGCCAGGGGTTACAATCAGCCCCAGCATTTT
>TRBJ2-6|NA|TRBV27|NA
CASTLRGTGANVLTF
TGTGCCAGCACTTTACGGGGGACTGGGGCCAACGTCCTGACTTTC
>TRBJ1-1|NA|TRBV19|NA
CASMPGVRNTEAFF
TGTGCCAGTATGCCAGGCGTACGGAACACTGAAGCTTTCTTT
>TRBJ2-5|NA|TRBV6-6|NA
CASSYYPETQYF
TGTGCCAGCAGTTACTATCCAGAGACCCAGTACTTC
>TRBJ1-2|NA|TRBV7-9|TRBD1
CASSWGQAGRANYGYTF
TGTGCCAGCAGCTGGGGACAGGCGGGACGGGCTAACTATGGCTACACCTTC
>TRBJ2-5|NA|TRBV28|NA
CASREGWAEQETQYF
TGTGCCAGCAGGGAGGGGTGGGCAGAACAAGAGACCCAGTACTTC
>TRBJ1-1|NA|TRBV6-5|NA
CASSQQGTEAFF
TGTGCCAGCAGCCAACAGGGAACTGAAGCTTTCTTT
>TRBJ2-7|NA|TRBV6-1|TRBD2
CASSETGGRFAFSYEQYF
TGTGCCAGCAGTGAAACGGGAGGGCGCTTCGCTTTCTCCTACGAGCAGTACTTC